The 8 T cell receptor beta chains in this list originate from one sample, sequenced in a study of neoadjuvant anti-PD-1 for oral cavity cancer. Regarding time point: after neoadjuvant nivolumab, at surgical resection. Repertoires were generated with immunoSEQ multiplex PCR, while TCRdb's copy carries only in-frame clones and drops some. The table shows about 12,000 clones, with 60% to 85% occurring only once. Sequenced material: PBMCs, taken after nivolumab (anti-PD-1) treatment. All receptors derive from a person between 40 and 79 years old with oral cavity squamous cell carcinoma.

V and J are TRBV12-5 and TRBJ2-2, with D possibly matching TRBD2 (6 bases). Between the trimmed V and J ends, which lost 6 bases and 5 bases, there was a span of 28 bases. Per the germline V gene, CDR1 is LGHNT and CDR2 is FRNRAP. The length of the CDR3 is 19 residues. CDR3 amino acids: CASGPVEGWSILQTGELFF. The CDR3, as DNA: TGTGCTAGTGGCCCCGTGGAGGGATGGTCGATTCTCCAAACCGGGGAGCTGTTTTTT.

The genes are TRBV27 and TRBJ2-3; D remains unclear. V was trimmed by 3 bases and J by 0 bases, leaving 7 bases between them. There are 14 residues in the CDR3. The germline V gene encodes CDR1 MNHEY and CDR2 SMNVEV (reference sequence). This CDR3 reads CASSFLGSTDTQYF. DNA of the CDR3: TGTGCCAGCAGTTTCCTCGGTAGCACAGATACGCAGTATTTT.

For the CDR3, the DNA is TGTGCCAGCAGCTTAGAATCAGGGCGGGGAAAACTGTTTTTT. Its translation is CASSLESGRGKLFF. The genes are TRBV7-9 and TRBJ1-4, with D maybe TRBD1 (5 bases). This CDR3 is 14 amino acids long. Per germline, CDR1 SEHNR and CDR2 FQNEAQ (reference sequence). Trimming pared 1 base from V and 10 bases from J, leaving 13 bases between. The full variable domain, its missing parts supplied by reference TRBV7-9 and TRBJ1-4, is DTGVSQNPRHKITKRGQNVTFRCDPISEHNRLYWYRQTLGQGPEFLTYFQNEAQLEKSRLLSDRFSAERPKGSFSTLEIQRTEQGDSAMYLCASSLESGRGKLFFGSGTQLSVL.

The rearrangement uses TRBV7-9 and TRBJ2-1; 9 positions match TRBD1. J gave up 9 bases and V 3 bases, and 6 bases lay outside the gene matches. This CDR3 spans 14 amino acids. Germline V gene sequence: CDR1 SEHNR, CDR2 FQNEAQ (reference sequence). The CDR3 spells CASSFPDRGFEQFF. For the CDR3, the DNA is TGTGCCAGCAGCTTCCCGGACAGGGGTTTTGAGCAGTTCTTC.

This clone was counted a single time. V gene TRBV19 combines with J gene TRBJ2-1; D is possibly TRBD1 or TRBD2 (5 bases each). In germline, CDR1 is LNHDA, CDR2 SQIVND (reference sequence). The CDR3 consists of 12 residues. Trimming removed 1 base from V and 9 bases from J, with 7 bases in between. The CDR3 spells CASSIVGTEQFF. CDR3 nucleotides: TGTGCCAGTAGTATAGTGGGGACTGAGCAGTTCTTC.

The CDR3: CASSVINSPLHF. In DNA, the CDR3 is TGTGCCAGTAGTGTCATTAATTCACCCCTCCACTTT. The chain employs TRBV19 and TRBJ1-6, with no clear D. Trimming took off 5 bases at V and 6 bases at J, with 5 bases between the two ends. The CDR3 length is 12 residues. CDR1 is LNHDA, CDR2 SQIVND, per germline (reference sequence).

The rearrangement joins TRBV7-9 to TRBJ2-7; the D gene is possibly TRBD1 (5 bases). The CDR3 has 16 residues. With 5 bases removed from V and 1 base from J, the gap between germline ends came to 18 bases. Per germline, CDR1 SEHNR and CDR2 FQNEAQ (reference sequence). The CDR3 loop is CASSPRGDSLSYEQYF. The CDR3 coding sequence is TGTGCCAGCAGCCCAAGAGGTGACAGTTTATCCTACGAGCAGTACTTC.

J is TRBJ2-6 and V is TRBV6-1; possibly TRBD2 for D (7 bases). Germline V lookup: CDR1 MNHNS, CDR2 SASEGT. Trimming left V 7 bases short and J 2 bases short, with 12 bases between. The CDR3 runs 15 residues. CDR3 in DNA: TGTGCCAGCAAGGGGGGGAGCGCTGGGGCCAACGTCCTGACTTTC. It encodes CASKGGSAGANVLTF.